This TCR beta chain was recovered during a study of spatial heterogeneity in lung cancer. The overall study: Across the raw uncorrected reads, a unique TCR and UMI combination was observed, on average, more than ten times.

Germline CDR1 SNHLY, CDR2 FYNNEI. Trimming removed 6 bases from V and 12 bases from J, with 18 bases in between. The CDR3 extends over 13 amino acids. Individual TCR cDNA molecules each bore their own unique molecular identifier. TCRdb processed the 5' RACE reads anew with MiXCR; each CDR3 protein has one entry. Among 30,000 to 45,000 distinct CDR3 sequences, approximately 3% were seen once, and the ten largest hold 35% to 40%. This clonotype has a count of ten or more. The time point denotes: sample taken at primary tumor resection. The donor population consisted of approximately 68 patients with untreated, early-stage non-small cell lung cancer. Unsorted whole RNA of tumor, nontumor lung or frozen PBMC was sequenced.

The source material was normal lung tissue next to the tumor, sampled at surgery. This TCR was recovered from a male donor with early-stage non-small cell lung cancer. This sequence joins TRBV2 and TRBJ1-5, with D unresolved. CDR3 DNA sequence: TGTGCCAGCAGAGTATCGGTGTTGATGGTCCAGCATTTT. Translated: CASRVSVLMVQHF.